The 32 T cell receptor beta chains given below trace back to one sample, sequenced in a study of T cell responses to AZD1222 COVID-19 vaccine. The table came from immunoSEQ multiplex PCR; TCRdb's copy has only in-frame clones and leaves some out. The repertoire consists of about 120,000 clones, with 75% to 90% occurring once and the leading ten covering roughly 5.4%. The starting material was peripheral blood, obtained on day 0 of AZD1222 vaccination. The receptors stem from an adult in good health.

CDR3 nucleotide sequence: TGCGCCAGCAGCTCCACCACAGGGACTGGCTACACCTTC. Translating it yields CASSSTTGTGYTF. J is TRBJ1-2 and V is TRBV5-1; possible D gene TRBD1, 6 bases. The CDR3 length is 13 residues. CDR1 is SGHRS, CDR2 YFSETQ, per germline. Trimming pared 3 bases from V and 7 bases from J, leaving 13 bases between.

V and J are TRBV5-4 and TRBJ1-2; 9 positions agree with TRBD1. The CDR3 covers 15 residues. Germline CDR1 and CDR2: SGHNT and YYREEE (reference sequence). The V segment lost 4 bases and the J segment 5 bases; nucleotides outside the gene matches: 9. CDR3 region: CASSAGTGNLYGYTF. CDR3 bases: TGTGCCAGCAGCGCCGGGACAGGGAACCTGTATGGCTACACCTTC.

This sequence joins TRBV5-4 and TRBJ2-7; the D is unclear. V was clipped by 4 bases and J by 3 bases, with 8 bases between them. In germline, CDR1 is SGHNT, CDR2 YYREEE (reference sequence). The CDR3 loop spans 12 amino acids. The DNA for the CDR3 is TGTGCCAGCAGCCCAAACCTCTACGAGCAGTACTTC. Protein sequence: CASSPNLYEQYF.

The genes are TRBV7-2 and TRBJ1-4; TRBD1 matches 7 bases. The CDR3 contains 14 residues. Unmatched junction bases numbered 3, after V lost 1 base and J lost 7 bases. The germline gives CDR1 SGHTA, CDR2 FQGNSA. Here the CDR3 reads CASSLGRTGEKLFF. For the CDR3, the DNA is TGTGCCAGCAGCTTAGGCCGGACAGGTGAAAAACTGTTTTTT.

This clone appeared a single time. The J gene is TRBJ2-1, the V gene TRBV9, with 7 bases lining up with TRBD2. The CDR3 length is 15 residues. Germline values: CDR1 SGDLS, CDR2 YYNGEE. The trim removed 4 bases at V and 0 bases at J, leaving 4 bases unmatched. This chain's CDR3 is CASSPGGSSYNEQFF. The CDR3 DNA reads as TGTGCCAGCAGCCCCGGCGGGAGCTCCTACAATGAGCAGTTCTTC. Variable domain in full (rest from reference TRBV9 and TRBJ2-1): DSGVTQTPKHLITATGQRVTLRCSPRSGDLSVYWYQQSLDQGLQFLIQYYNGEERAKGNILERFSAQQFPDLHSELNLSSLELGDSALYFCASSPGGSSYNEQFFGPGTRLTVL.

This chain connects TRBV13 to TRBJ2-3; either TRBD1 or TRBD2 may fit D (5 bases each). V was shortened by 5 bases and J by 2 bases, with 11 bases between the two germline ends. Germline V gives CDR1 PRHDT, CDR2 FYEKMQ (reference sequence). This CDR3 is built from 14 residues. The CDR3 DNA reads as TGTGCCAGCAGCAGGGGACGGTCCACAGATACGCAGTATTTT. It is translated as CASSRGRSTDTQYF.

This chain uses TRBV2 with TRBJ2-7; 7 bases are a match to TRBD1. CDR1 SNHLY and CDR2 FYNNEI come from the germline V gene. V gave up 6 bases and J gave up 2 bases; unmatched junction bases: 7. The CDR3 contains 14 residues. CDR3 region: CASRRDSQTYEQYF. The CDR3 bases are TGTGCCAGCAGGAGGGACAGCCAAACCTACGAGCAGTACTTC.

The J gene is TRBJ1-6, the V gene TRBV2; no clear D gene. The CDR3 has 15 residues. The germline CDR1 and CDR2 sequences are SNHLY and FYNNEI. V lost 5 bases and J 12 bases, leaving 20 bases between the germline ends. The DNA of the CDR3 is TGTGCCAGCAGTCTTCCCACCTCACTGGTCGGACCCCTCCACTTT. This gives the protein CASSLPTSLVGPLHF.

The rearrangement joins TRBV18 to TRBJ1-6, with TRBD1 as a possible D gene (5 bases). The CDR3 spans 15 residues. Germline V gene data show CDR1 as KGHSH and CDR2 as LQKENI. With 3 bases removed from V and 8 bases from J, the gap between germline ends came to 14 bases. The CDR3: CASSPVEGLDSPLHF. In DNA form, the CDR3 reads TGTGCCAGCTCACCCGTAGAGGGGTTGGATTCACCCCTCCACTTT.

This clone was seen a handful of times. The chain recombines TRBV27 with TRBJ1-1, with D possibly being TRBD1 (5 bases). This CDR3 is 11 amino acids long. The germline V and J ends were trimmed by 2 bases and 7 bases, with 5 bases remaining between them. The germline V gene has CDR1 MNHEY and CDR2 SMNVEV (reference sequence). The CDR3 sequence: CASSLGGEAFF. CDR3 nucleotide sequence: TGTGCCAGCAGTTTAGGGGGTGAAGCTTTCTTT.

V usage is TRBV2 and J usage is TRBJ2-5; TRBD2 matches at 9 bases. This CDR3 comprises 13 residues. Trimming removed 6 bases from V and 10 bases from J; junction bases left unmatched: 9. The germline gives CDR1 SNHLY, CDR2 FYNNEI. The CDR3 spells CASRGIAGAYQYF. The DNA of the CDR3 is TGTGCCAGCAGGGGAATAGCGGGAGCCTACCAGTACTTC. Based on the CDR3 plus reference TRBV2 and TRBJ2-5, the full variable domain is EPEVTQTPSHQVTQMGQEVILRCVPISNHLYFYWYRQILGQKVEFLVSFYNNEISEKSEIFDDQFSVERPDGSNFTLKIRSTKLEDSAMYFCASRGIAGAYQYFGPGTRLLVL.

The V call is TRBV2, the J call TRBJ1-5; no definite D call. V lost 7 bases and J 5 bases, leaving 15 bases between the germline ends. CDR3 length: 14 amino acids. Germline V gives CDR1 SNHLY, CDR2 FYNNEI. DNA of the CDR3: TGTGCCAGCACCCTGGACGGAGGCTATCAGCCCCAGCATTTT. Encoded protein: CASTLDGGYQPQHF.

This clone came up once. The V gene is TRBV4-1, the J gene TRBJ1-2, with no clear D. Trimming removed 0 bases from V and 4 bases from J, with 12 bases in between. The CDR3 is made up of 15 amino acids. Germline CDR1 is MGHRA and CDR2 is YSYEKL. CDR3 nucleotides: TGCGCCAGCAGCCAAGACTGGACGGCTTCCTATGGCTACACCTTC. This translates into CASSQDWTASYGYTF.

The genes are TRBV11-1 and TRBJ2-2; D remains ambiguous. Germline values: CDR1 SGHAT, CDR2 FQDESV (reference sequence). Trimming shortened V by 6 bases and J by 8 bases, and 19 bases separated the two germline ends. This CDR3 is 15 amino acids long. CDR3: CASSNRDTWAGELFF. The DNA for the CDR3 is TGTGCCAGCAGTAACAGAGATACTTGGGCAGGGGAGCTGTTTTTT.

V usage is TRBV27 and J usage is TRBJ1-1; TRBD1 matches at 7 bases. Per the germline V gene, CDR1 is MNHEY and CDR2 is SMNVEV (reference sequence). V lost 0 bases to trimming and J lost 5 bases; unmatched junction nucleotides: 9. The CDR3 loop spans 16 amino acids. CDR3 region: CASSLSIAGGETEAFF. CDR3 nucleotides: TGTGCCAGCAGTTTATCGATCGCAGGGGGAGAGACTGAAGCTTTCTTT.

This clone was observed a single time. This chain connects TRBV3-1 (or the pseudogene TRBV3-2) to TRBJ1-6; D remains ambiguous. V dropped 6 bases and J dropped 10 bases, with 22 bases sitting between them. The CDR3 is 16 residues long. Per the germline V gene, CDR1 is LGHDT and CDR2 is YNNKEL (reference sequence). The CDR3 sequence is CASSPLRVSDESPLHF. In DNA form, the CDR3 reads TGTGCCAGCAGTCCCCTCCGAGTATCGGACGAATCACCCCTCCACTTT.

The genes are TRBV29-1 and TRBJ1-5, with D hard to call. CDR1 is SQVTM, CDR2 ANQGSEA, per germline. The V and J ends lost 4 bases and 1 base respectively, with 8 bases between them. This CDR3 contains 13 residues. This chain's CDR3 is CSVGEGSNQPQHF. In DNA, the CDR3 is TGCAGCGTTGGAGAAGGAAGCAATCAGCCCCAGCATTTT.

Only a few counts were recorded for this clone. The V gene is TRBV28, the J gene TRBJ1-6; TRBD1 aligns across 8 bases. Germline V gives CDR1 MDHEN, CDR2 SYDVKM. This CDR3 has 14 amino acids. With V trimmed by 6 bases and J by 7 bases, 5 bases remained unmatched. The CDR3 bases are TGTGCCAGCAGCCTCAGGGGGCCGAATTCACCCCTCCACTTT. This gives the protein CASSLRGPNSPLHF.

CDR3 DNA: TGTGCCAGCAGTGAATATCAGCTAGTGGCGGGTAATACGCAGTATTTT. Its translation: CASSEYQLVAGNTQYF. The chain has TRBV6-1 and TRBJ2-3; a possible D gene is TRBD2 (5 bases). V gave up 2 bases and J gave up 7 bases, with 19 bases separating them. Germline CDR1 and CDR2: MNHNS and SASEGT. The CDR3 consists of 16 residues.

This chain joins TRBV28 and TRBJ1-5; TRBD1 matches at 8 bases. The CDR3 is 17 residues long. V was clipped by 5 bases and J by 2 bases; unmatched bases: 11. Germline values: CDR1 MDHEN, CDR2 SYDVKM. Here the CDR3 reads CASSVPTGVGGNQPQHF. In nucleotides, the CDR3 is TGTGCCAGCAGTGTCCCGACAGGGGTGGGGGGCAATCAGCCCCAGCATTTT.

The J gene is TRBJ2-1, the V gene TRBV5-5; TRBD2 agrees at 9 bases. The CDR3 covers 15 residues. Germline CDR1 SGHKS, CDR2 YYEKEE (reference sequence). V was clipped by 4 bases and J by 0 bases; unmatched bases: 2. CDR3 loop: CASSSGGTSYNEQFF. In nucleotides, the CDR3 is TGTGCCAGCAGCAGCGGGGGGACCTCCTACAATGAGCAGTTCTTC.

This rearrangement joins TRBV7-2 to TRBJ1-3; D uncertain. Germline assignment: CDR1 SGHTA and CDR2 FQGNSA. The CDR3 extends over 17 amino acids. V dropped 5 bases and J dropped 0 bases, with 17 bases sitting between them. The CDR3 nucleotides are TGTGCCAGCAGCACCCAGATTGGACGGATCTCTGGAAACACCATATATTTT. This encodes CASSTQIGRISGNTIYF.

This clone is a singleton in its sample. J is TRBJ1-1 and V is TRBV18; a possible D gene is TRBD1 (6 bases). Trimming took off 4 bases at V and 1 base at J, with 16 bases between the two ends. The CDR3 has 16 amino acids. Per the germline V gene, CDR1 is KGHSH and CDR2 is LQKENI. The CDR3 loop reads CASSLSMDRSNTEAFF. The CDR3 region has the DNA TGTGCCAGCTCACTCTCCATGGACAGATCGAACACTGAAGCTTTCTTT.

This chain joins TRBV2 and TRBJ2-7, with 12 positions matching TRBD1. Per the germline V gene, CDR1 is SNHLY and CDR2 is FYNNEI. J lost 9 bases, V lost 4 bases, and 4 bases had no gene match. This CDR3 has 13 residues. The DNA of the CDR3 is TGTGCCAGCAGTGTGGGACAGGGGGCCGTGCAGTACTTC. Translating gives CASSVGQGAVQYF.

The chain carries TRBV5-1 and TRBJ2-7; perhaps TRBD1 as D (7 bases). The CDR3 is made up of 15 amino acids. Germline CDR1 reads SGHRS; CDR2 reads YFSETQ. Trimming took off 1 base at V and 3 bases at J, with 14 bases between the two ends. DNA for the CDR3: TGCGCCAGCAGCTTGTTGCAGGGGGGAAACTACGAGCAGTACTTC. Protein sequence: CASSLLQGGNYEQYF. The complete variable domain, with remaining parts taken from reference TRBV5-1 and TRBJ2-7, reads KAGVTQTPRYLIKTRGQQVTLSCSPISGHRSVSWYQQTPGQGLQFLFEYFSETQRNKGNFPGRFSGRQFSNSRSEMNVSTLELGDSALYLCASSLLQGGNYEQYFGPGTRLTVT.

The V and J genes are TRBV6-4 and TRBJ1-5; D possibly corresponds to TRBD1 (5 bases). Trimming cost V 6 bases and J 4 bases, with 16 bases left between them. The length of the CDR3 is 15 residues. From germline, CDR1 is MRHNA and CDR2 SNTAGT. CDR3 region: CASSKNPGPNQPQHF. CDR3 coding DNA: TGTGCCAGCAGCAAAAACCCGGGACCTAATCAGCCCCAGCATTTT.

The CDR3: CASSPFQRDTQYF. CDR3 DNA: TGTGCCAGCTCACCATTCCAGAGAGATACGCAGTATTTT. The rearrangement uses TRBV18 and TRBJ2-3; D uncertain. Germline CDR1 and CDR2: KGHSH and LQKENI. The germline V and J ends were trimmed by 2 bases and 5 bases, with 8 bases remaining between them. The CDR3 totals 13 residues. The full variable domain, its missing parts supplied by reference TRBV18 and TRBJ2-3, is NAGVMQNPRHLVRRRGQEARLRCSPMKGHSHVYWYRQLPEEGLKFMVYLQKENIIDESGMPKERFSAEFPKEGPSILRIQQVVRGDSAAYFCASSPFQRDTQYFGPGTRLTVL.

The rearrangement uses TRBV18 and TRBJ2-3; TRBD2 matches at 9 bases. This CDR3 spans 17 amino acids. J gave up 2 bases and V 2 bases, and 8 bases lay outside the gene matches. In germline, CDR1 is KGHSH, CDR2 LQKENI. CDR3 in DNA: TGTGCCAGCTCACCAAGACTGAGCGGGGGGTTCACAGATACGCAGTATTTT. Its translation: CASSPRLSGGFTDTQYF.

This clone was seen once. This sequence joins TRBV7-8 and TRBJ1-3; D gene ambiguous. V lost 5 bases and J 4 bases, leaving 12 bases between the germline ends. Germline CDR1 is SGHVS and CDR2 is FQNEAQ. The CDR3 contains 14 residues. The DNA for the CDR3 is TGTGCCAGCAGCCCCGGGTCAACCGGAAACACCATATATTTT. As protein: CASSPGSTGNTIYF.

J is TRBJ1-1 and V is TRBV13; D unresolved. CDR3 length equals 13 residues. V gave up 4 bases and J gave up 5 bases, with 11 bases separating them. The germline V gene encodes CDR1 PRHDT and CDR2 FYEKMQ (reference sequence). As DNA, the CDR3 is TGTGCCAGCAGCTATCAACCCGAAACTGAAGCTTTCTTT. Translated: CASSYQPETEAFF.

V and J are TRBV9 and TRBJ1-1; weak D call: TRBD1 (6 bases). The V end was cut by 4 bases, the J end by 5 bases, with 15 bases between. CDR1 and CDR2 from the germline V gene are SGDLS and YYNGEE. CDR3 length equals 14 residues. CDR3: CASSQAGGLTEAFF. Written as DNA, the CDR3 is TGTGCCAGCAGCCAAGCGGGGGGCTTAACTGAAGCTTTCTTT.

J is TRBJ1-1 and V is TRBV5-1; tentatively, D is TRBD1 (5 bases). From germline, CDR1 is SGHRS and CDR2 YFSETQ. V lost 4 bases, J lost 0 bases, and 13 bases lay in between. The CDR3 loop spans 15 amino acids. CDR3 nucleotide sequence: TGCGCCAGCAGCCCGGGACGGATCATGAACACTGAAGCTTTCTTT. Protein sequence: CASSPGRIMNTEAFF.